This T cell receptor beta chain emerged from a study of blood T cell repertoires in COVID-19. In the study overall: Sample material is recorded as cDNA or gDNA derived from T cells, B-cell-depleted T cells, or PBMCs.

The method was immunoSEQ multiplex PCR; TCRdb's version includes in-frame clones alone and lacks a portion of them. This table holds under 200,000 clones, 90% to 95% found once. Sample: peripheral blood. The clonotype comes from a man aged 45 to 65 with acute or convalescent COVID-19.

The CDR3 loop is CASSHPLGYSGNTIYF. The CDR3 bases are TGTGCCAGCAGCCACCCCCTCGGTTACTCTGGAAACACCATATATTTT. The chain links TRBV7-9 to TRBJ1-3; D is unclear. Trimming took 5 bases from V and 0 from J, leaving 14 bases between them. Germline CDR1 reads SEHNR; CDR2 reads FQNEAQ (reference sequence). The CDR3 extends over 16 amino acids.